This T cell receptor (beta chain) was captured by sequencing in a study of T-cell memory formation after mild COVID-19. Study-wide results and caveats: Of the contracting clones, CD4+ ones lay mainly in CM and EM, and CD8+ ones in EMRA.

This clonotype was seen repeatedly, ten times or more. The antigen remains unidentified. TCRdb reprocessed the 5' RACE reads with MiXCR, giving one entry per CDR3 protein. In the table there are about 39,000 distinct CDR3 sequences, about 6.7% of which are singletons. Trimming took off 1 base at V and 1 base at J, with 10 bases between the two ends. The CDR3 runs 15 residues. Germline lookup yields CDR1 MGHRA and CDR2 YSYEKL. This chain joins TRBV4-1 and TRBJ1-2, with D maybe TRBD1 (5 bases). This receptor was taken from an adult who had mild COVID-19 (a few samples of this study predate the infection). Cell type and time point are not known. The sample consisted of PBMCs or a T cell subset sorted from them (not recorded which). The CDR3 reads CASSQAAGINYGYTF. Here the CDR3 DNA reads TGCGCCAGCAGCCAAGCGGCAGGGATTAACTATGGCTACACCTTC.